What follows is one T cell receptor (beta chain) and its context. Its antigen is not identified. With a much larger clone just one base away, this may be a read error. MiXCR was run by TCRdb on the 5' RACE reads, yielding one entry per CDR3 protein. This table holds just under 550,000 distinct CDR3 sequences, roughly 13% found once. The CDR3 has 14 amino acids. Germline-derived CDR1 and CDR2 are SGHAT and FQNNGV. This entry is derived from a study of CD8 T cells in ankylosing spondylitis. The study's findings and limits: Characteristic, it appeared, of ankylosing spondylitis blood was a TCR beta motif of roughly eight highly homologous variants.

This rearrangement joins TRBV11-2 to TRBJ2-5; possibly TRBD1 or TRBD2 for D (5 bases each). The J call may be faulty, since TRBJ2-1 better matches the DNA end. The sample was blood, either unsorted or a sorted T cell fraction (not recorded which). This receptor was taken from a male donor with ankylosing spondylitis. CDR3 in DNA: TGTGCCAGCAGCTTAAATCCAGCCTCTGGGACCCAGTTCTTC. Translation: CASSLNPASGTQFF.